A single sample is the source of the 30 T cell receptor beta chains below, sequenced in a study of CD8 T cells in ankylosing spondylitis. One entry per CDR3 protein results from TCRdb running MiXCR on the 5' RACE reads. The sample consists of 150,000 to 200,000 distinct CDR3 sequences, around 13% of them appearing once. Sequencing input: blood, either unsorted or a sorted T cell fraction (not recorded which). These receptors were collected from a female donor with ankylosing spondylitis or in good health (not recorded which).

The rearrangement uses TRBV20-1 and TRBJ2-7; 8 nucleotides line up with TRBD1. This CDR3 is built from 15 residues. V shed 6 bases, J shed 3 bases, and the junction held 13 bases outside the gene matches. Germline CDR1 reads DFQATT; CDR2 reads SNEGSKA (reference sequence). The CDR3, as DNA: TGCAGTGCCATCCCCACCTATGGACAGGGCTACGAGCAGTACTTC. Protein sequence: CSAIPTYGQGYEQYF.

This clonotype was found many times. The gene calls are TRBV20-1 and TRBJ2-7, with 7 nucleotides matching TRBD2. Trimming cost V 6 bases and J 0 bases; bases outside gene matches: 8. The CDR3 extends over 14 amino acids. CDR1 DFQATT and CDR2 SNEGSKA come from the germline V gene (reference sequence). The CDR3 DNA sequence: TGCAGTGCCCCCTTTAGCGGGCACTCCTACGAGCAGTACTTC. Its translation: CSAPFSGHSYEQYF.

This clonotype was found many times. The rearrangement links TRBV9 to TRBJ1-3; no definite D call. This CDR3 is 13 amino acids long. Germline V CDR1 and CDR2: SGDLS, YYNGEE. V was shortened by 7 bases and J by 0 bases, with 8 bases between the two germline ends. CDR3 residues: CASRGGSGNTIYF. DNA for the CDR3: TGTGCCAGCCGTGGAGGCTCTGGAAACACCATATATTTT.

This clonotype was recorded at least ten times. V and J are TRBV7-2 and TRBJ2-7; possibly TRBD2 for D (5 bases). CDR1 is SGHTA and CDR2 is FQGNSA in the germline V gene. V lost 5 bases, J lost 5 bases, and 13 bases lay in between. This CDR3 has 13 residues. The CDR3 DNA reads TGTGCCAGCAGCATCGTACCCGGGGACGAGCAGTACTTC. Translation gives CASSIVPGDEQYF.

This clonotype has only a few counts. This chain uses TRBV15 with TRBJ1-2, with unresolved D. This CDR3 comprises 12 residues. Trimming removed 0 bases from V and 7 bases from J, with 6 bases in between. CDR1 LNHNV and CDR2 YYDKDF come from the germline V gene (reference sequence). The CDR3 nucleotides are TGTGCCACCAGCAGAGATCAGACTGGCTACACCTTC. It yields the protein CATSRDQTGYTF.

V usage is TRBV7-9 and J usage is TRBJ1-1; the D gene is possibly TRBD1 (5 bases). The V end was cut by 5 bases, the J end by 4 bases, with 8 bases between. The length of the CDR3 is 12 residues. The germline V gene has CDR1 SEHNR and CDR2 FQNEAQ (reference sequence). Here the CDR3 reads CASSLGATEAFF. CDR3 DNA: TGTGCCAGCAGCCTCGGGGCCACTGAAGCTTTCTTT.

This clonotype was counted ten times or more. The V and J genes are TRBV6-1 and TRBJ2-7; D is ambiguous. The CDR3 covers 15 residues. Deletions cut 4 bases from V and 1 base from J, with 14 bases between. CDR1 is MNHNS and CDR2 is SASEGT in the germline V gene. Here the CDR3 DNA reads TGTGCCAGCAGTGGGAAGTTTGAAGGGTCCTACGAGCAGTACTTC. As protein: CASSGKFEGSYEQYF.

The gene calls are TRBV7-9 and TRBJ2-4; 7 nucleotides match TRBD2. Germline V lookup: CDR1 SEHNR, CDR2 FQNEAQ (reference sequence). The CDR3 contains 15 residues. V trimming: 2 bases; J trimming: 3 bases; junction bases outside the gene matches: 4. CDR3 sequence reads: CASSLSGGGKNIQYF. The CDR3 bases are TGTGCCAGCAGCTTATCGGGGGGAGGCAAAAACATTCAGTACTTC.

This clonotype turned up a few times. The chain recombines TRBV3-1 with TRBJ1-3, with 10 bases that match TRBD1. This CDR3 spans 16 amino acids. Germline values: CDR1 LGHDT, CDR2 YNNKEL (reference sequence). Trimming at V came to 7 bases and at J to 3 bases, leaving 9 bases not matched to a gene. The CDR3 region is CASTGWDRGDGNTIYF. The CDR3 DNA sequence: TGTGCCAGCACTGGTTGGGACAGGGGCGATGGAAACACCATATATTTT.

This clonotype has at least ten counts. The chain combines TRBV20-1 with TRBJ1-4; D remains ambiguous. This CDR3 comprises 13 residues. The V and J ends lost 6 bases and 0 bases respectively, with 8 bases between them. Looked up from germline, CDR1 is DFQATT and CDR2 is SNEGSKA (reference sequence). CDR3 sequence reads: CSAKHATNEKLFF. Written as DNA, the CDR3 is TGCAGTGCAAAACACGCAACTAATGAAAAACTGTTTTTT.

This clonotype was counted only a few times. This chain joins TRBV14 and TRBJ2-7, with D maybe TRBD1 (5 bases). CDR3 length: 14 residues. Germline V gene data show CDR1 as SGHDN and CDR2 as FVKESK. The V end lost 4 bases, the J end lost 6 bases, and 16 bases lay between the germline ends. Here the CDR3 reads CASSRSYLGREQYF. The CDR3 DNA reads TGTGCCAGCAGCCGATCGTACTTGGGGCGCGAGCAGTACTTC.

This clonotype was seen at least ten times. In DNA form, the CDR3 reads TGCGCCAGCAGCTTGGAGGTTGGGGCAGGTCAGACTGAAGCTTTCTTT. Translation: CASSLEVGAGQTEAFF. The chain employs TRBV5-1 and TRBJ1-1; the D gene is possibly TRBD1 (5 bases). V dropped 0 bases and J dropped 5 bases, with 17 bases sitting between them. Germline lookup yields CDR1 SGHRS and CDR2 YFSETQ. This CDR3 comprises 16 residues.

This clonotype has ten or more counts. This sequence joins TRBV25-1 and TRBJ2-1, with D possibly being TRBD1 (6 bases). Trimming left V 5 bases short and J 11 bases short, with 22 bases between. The length of the CDR3 is 15 residues. Germline loops: CDR1 MGHDK, CDR2 SYGVNS. CDR3 protein: CASSPLAGEPMKQFF. The CDR3 DNA follows: TGTGCCAGCAGTCCCCTCGCAGGGGAACCAATGAAGCAGTTCTTC.

The chain couples TRBV6-2 or TRBV6-3 to TRBJ2-1, with 8 bases identical to TRBD2. CDR1 is MNHEY and CDR2 is SVGEGT in the germline V gene. The trim removed 2 bases at V and 3 bases at J, leaving 18 bases unmatched. The CDR3 contains 20 residues. The DNA of the CDR3 is TGTGCCAGCAGTTACACGGGGGGGTCGGCCGAACTGACCCACTACAATGAGCAGTTCTTC. This translates into CASSYTGGSAELTHYNEQFF.

Only a few counts were recorded for this clonotype. V and J are TRBV6-5 and TRBJ2-7; TRBD1 aligns across 10 bases. The ends lost 2 bases at V and 5 bases at J; junction bases unmatched: 3. Germline loops: CDR1 MNHEY, CDR2 SVGAGI. This CDR3 has 14 amino acids. The CDR3 region is CASSYRGTGDEQYF. The CDR3 DNA reads as TGTGCCAGCAGTTACCGTGGGACAGGGGACGAGCAGTACTTC.

Many counts were recorded for this clonotype. The rearrangement uses TRBV20-1 and TRBJ1-2; D is unclear. CDR3 length equals 11 residues. V lost 5 bases and J 6 bases, leaving 10 bases between the germline ends. The germline V gene encodes CDR1 DFQATT and CDR2 SNEGSKA (reference sequence). CDR3 DNA: TGCAGTGCTGGGGAGAGGGATGGCTACACCTTC. Its translation is CSAGERDGYTF.

The chain carries TRBV20-1 and TRBJ2-3; TRBD2 aligns across 11 bases. There are 17 residues in the CDR3. After removal of 4 bases from V and 1 base from J, the junction contained 10 bases not matched to a gene. CDR1 is DFQATT, CDR2 SNEGSKA, per germline (reference sequence). The CDR3 coding sequence is TGCAGTGCTATTCTAGCGGGAGGCCACAGACGCACAGATACGCAGTATTTT. This translates into CSAILAGGHRRTDTQYF.

This clonotype has only a few counts. The chain uses TRBV7-2 and TRBJ2-6; no clear D. Between the trimmed V and J ends, which lost 5 bases and 4 bases, there was a span of 9 bases. The CDR3 is 14 amino acids. Per germline, CDR1 SGHTA and CDR2 FQGNSA. DNA for the CDR3: TGTGCCAGCAGCCCCTGGTTCGGGGCCAACGTCCTGACTTTC. Its translation is CASSPWFGANVLTF.

This clonotype has a count of ten or more. The CDR3 loop is CSASQGTGQPQHF. The CDR3, as DNA: TGCAGTGCTAGCCAGGGTACTGGTCAGCCCCAGCATTTT. The chain has TRBV20-1 and TRBJ1-5; D may be TRBD1 (5 bases). Germline CDR1 DFQATT, CDR2 SNEGSKA (reference sequence). CDR3 length equals 13 residues. Trimming shortened V by 3 bases and J by 6 bases, and 12 bases separated the two germline ends.

This clonotype was recorded at least ten times. The chain is built from TRBV10-3 and TRBJ2-7, with D perhaps being TRBD1 or TRBD2 (5 bases each). The germline gives CDR1 ENHRY, CDR2 SYGVKD. The CDR3 has 11 amino acids. Trimming shortened V by 9 bases and J by 5 bases, and 11 bases separated the two germline ends. CDR3 region: CAMGTADEQYF. CDR3 nucleotides: TGTGCCATGGGGACGGCGGACGAGCAGTACTTC.

This clonotype was observed a single time. The gene calls are TRBV2 and TRBJ1-1; D unresolved. Germline CDR1 is SNHLY and CDR2 is FYNNEI. The CDR3 totals 18 residues. Here the CDR3 reads CTLCSPGPRGGWDTEAFF. Written as DNA, the CDR3 is TGTACCCTCTGTTCCCCCGGCCCACGGGGAGGATGGGACACTGAAGCTTTCTTT.

The chain links TRBV4-3 to TRBJ1-4, with D hard to call. V lost 0 bases, J lost 8 bases, and 10 bases lay in between. CDR3 length: 14 residues. Germline loops: CDR1 LGHNA, CDR2 YSLEER. The CDR3, as DNA: TGCGCCAGCAGCCAAGATAGATCGAAGGAAAAACTGTTTTTT. This encodes CASSQDRSKEKLFF.

This clonotype showed up many times. The V call is TRBV5-1, the J call TRBJ1-5, with D hard to call. Germline V gives CDR1 SGHRS, CDR2 YFSETQ. CDR3 length equals 17 residues. V shed 0 bases and J shed 2 bases, with 15 bases lying between them. CDR3 nucleotide sequence: TGCGCCAGCAGCTTGGGTCCAGTGACGTTGGGCAATCAGCCCCAGCATTTT. It translates to CASSLGPVTLGNQPQHF.

This chain connects TRBV7-2 to TRBJ2-5, with D maybe TRBD1 (5 bases). The germline V and J ends were trimmed by 1 base and 4 bases, with 16 bases remaining between them. The CDR3 sequence is 16 residues long. Germline lookup yields CDR1 SGHTA and CDR2 FQGNSA. CDR3 residues: CASSLVSAGLAETQYF. CDR3 DNA sequence: TGTGCCAGCAGCTTAGTTTCGGCAGGGTTGGCAGAGACCCAGTACTTC.

This clonotype was counted many times. The chain joins TRBV3-1 to TRBJ2-5, with a possible D match to TRBD2 (6 bases). The CDR3 is 18 residues long. The germline V gene has CDR1 LGHDT and CDR2 YNNKEL (reference sequence). V was clipped by 0 bases and J by 0 bases, with 17 bases between them. CDR3 protein: CASSQEPPSAWYQETQYF. In nucleotides, the CDR3 is TGTGCCAGCAGCCAAGAACCTCCTAGCGCCTGGTACCAAGAGACCCAGTACTTC.

This clonotype was found many times. The chain employs TRBV7-2 and TRBJ2-1, with a tentative D call TRBD2 (6 bases). The CDR3 loop spans 15 amino acids. Germline CDR1 is SGHTA and CDR2 is FQGNSA. Trimming took off 4 bases at V and 4 bases at J, with 14 bases between the two ends. CDR3 nucleotides: TGTGCCAGCAGCTCGGATACGACTAGTTACAATGAGCAGTTCTTC. Its protein product is CASSSDTTSYNEQFF.

In this sample, this clonotype turned up many times. The chain combines TRBV20-1 with TRBJ1-1; a possible D gene is TRBD1 (5 bases). Germline lookup yields CDR1 DFQATT and CDR2 SNEGSKA (reference sequence). The CDR3 totals 13 residues. V dropped 6 bases and J dropped 3 bases, with 14 bases sitting between them. The CDR3 nucleotides read TGCAGTGCCGACGAGGGGTATGACACTGAAGCTTTCTTT. It translates to CSADEGYDTEAFF.

This rearrangement joins TRBV12-3 or TRBV12-4 to TRBJ2-7; D ambiguous. The CDR3 runs 17 residues. Trimming removed 1 base at V and 4 bases at J, with 20 bases between. The CDR3 sequence: CASSLGPRWRYGYEQYF. The CDR3 bases are TGTGCCAGCAGTTTAGGACCTCGTTGGCGTTACGGATACGAGCAGTACTTC.

Ten or more counts support this clonotype. This sequence joins TRBV12-3 or TRBV12-4 and TRBJ1-5, with 9 nucleotides matching TRBD1. V was pared by 6 bases and J by 4 bases, with 4 bases of the junction left unmatched. The CDR3 is made up of 14 amino acids. The CDR3 spells CASRRTGANQPQHF. The CDR3 region has the DNA TGTGCCAGCAGGCGGACAGGGGCGAATCAGCCCCAGCATTTT.

This clonotype was seen ten or more times. The V gene is TRBV20-1, the J gene TRBJ2-1; D gene uncertain. The CDR3 totals 11 residues. Trimming pared 1 base from V and 10 bases from J, leaving 8 bases between. CDR1 is DFQATT and CDR2 is SNEGSKA in the germline V gene (reference sequence). The CDR3 loop is CSARAGVEQFF. In DNA form, the CDR3 reads TGCAGTGCTAGAGCCGGAGTAGAGCAGTTCTTC.